What follows are 20 T cell receptor beta chains derived from one specimen sequenced in a study of blood T cell repertoires in COVID-19. TCRdb's table, derived via immunoSEQ multiplex PCR, lists solely in-frame clones and lacks some. The data hold roughly 250,000 clones, with about 91% observed a single time. The source material was PBMCs or T cells enriched from blood (not recorded which). These receptors all stem from a woman between 40 and 55 years old with acute COVID-19.

J is TRBJ1-1 and V is TRBV18; D possibly corresponds to TRBD1 (6 bases). Germline V gives CDR1 KGHSH, CDR2 LQKENI. Trimming pared 3 bases from V and 0 bases from J, leaving 14 bases between. CDR3 length: 16 amino acids. CDR3 loop: CASSPYETGMNTEAFF. CDR3 coding DNA: TGTGCCAGCTCACCGTACGAAACAGGGATGAACACTGAAGCTTTCTTT.

The chain joins TRBV19 to TRBJ2-6; D may be TRBD2 (5 bases). The CDR3 length is 16 residues. Germline-derived CDR1 and CDR2 are LNHDA and SQIVND (reference sequence). V gave up 7 bases and J gave up 0 bases, with 13 bases separating them. The CDR3 loop reads CASTTPGISGANVLTF. The CDR3, as DNA: TGTGCCAGTACCACCCCGGGGATCTCTGGGGCCAACGTCCTGACTTTC.

This rearrangement joins TRBV27 to TRBJ1-6; maybe TRBD1 (6 bases). This CDR3 spans 15 amino acids. Germline V gene data show CDR1 as MNHEY and CDR2 as SMNVEV (reference sequence). Trimming removed 7 bases from V and 7 bases from J, with 17 bases in between. CDR3 sequence: CASTLGGGKNSPLHF. CDR3 sequence (DNA): TGTGCCAGCACCTTGGGAGGGGGGAAAAATTCACCCCTCCACTTT.

The chain uses TRBV28 and TRBJ1-2; TRBD1 matches 7 bases. Germline V gene sequence: CDR1 MDHEN, CDR2 SYDVKM. This CDR3 has 12 residues. The trim removed 8 bases at V and 6 bases at J, leaving 6 bases unmatched. In DNA, the CDR3 is TGTGCCAGCCAAGGGGGCTGGAATGGCTACACCTTC. Protein sequence: CASQGGWNGYTF.

This chain joins TRBV6-1 and TRBJ2-7; 9 bases map to TRBD1. The CDR3 sequence is 15 residues long. V lost 2 bases, J lost 3 bases, and 5 bases stayed unmatched. Germline V lookup: CDR1 MNHNS, CDR2 SASEGT. The CDR3 sequence: CASSESGTGYYEQYF. The CDR3 DNA sequence: TGTGCCAGCAGTGAATCTGGGACAGGGTACTACGAGCAGTACTTC.

The V gene is TRBV2, the J gene TRBJ1-5; no definite D call. V gave up 4 bases and J gave up 4 bases, with 20 bases separating them. CDR1 SNHLY and CDR2 FYNNEI come from the germline V gene. The CDR3 loop spans 17 amino acids. CDR3 in DNA: TGTGCCAGCAGTGGGAGGGTAGGAAGGATCTGGAATCAGCCCCAGCATTTT. It encodes CASSGRVGRIWNQPQHF.

The chain carries TRBV7-3 and TRBJ2-1; no clear D gene. Germline assignment: CDR1 SGHTA and CDR2 FQGTGA. This CDR3 region has 11 residues. V lost 0 bases, J lost 9 bases, and 3 bases lay in between. CDR3: CASSLTIEQFF. CDR3 nucleotides: TGTGCCAGCAGCTTAACTATTGAGCAGTTCTTC.

The chain joins TRBV19 to TRBJ1-5; 7 bases are a match to TRBD1. Per the germline V gene, CDR1 is LNHDA and CDR2 is SQIVND (reference sequence). Losses at the gene ends were 10 bases for V and 0 bases for J; bases not matched to a gene: 6. The CDR3 loop spans 14 amino acids. The CDR3 spells CATSRDSSNQPQHF. The CDR3 DNA follows: TGTGCCACTTCCCGGGACAGTAGCAATCAGCCCCAGCATTTT.

The chain combines TRBV10-2 with TRBJ1-4; 7 positions match TRBD1. V lost 1 base to trimming and J lost 5 bases; unmatched junction nucleotides: 4. Germline CDR1 reads WSHSY; CDR2 reads SAAADI. The CDR3 runs 15 residues. CDR3 nucleotides: TGCGCCAGCAGTGAGTGGGGACAGCAAAATGAAAAACTGTTTTTT. Its protein product is CASSEWGQQNEKLFF.

Notes on this clone: Germline and junction disagree at one end, which may indicate a read error. This sequence joins TRBV5-1 and TRBJ2-1, with TRBD2 matching over 9 bases. This CDR3 is built from 15 residues. Germline V gene sequence: CDR1 SGHRS, CDR2 YFSETQ. Written as DNA, the CDR3 is TGCGCCAGCAGCTTAGCGGGAGGCTCCCACAATGAGCAGTTCTTC. This sequence encodes CASSLAGGSHNEQFF.

This chain joins TRBV19 and TRBJ1-1; possibly TRBD1 for D (5 bases). The germline V and J ends were trimmed by 9 bases and 3 bases, with 14 bases remaining between them. The CDR3 contains 13 residues. Germline V gene lookup returns CDR1 LNHDA and CDR2 SQIVND (reference sequence). For the CDR3, the DNA is TGTGCCAGCGCCTCGCAGGGATACACTGAAGCTTTCTTT. Translating gives CASASQGYTEAFF. The full variable domain, with the rest looked up from reference TRBV19 and TRBJ1-1, is DGGITQSPKYLFRKEGQNVTLSCEQNLNHDAMYWYRQDPGQGLRLIYYSQIVNDFQKGDIAEGYSVSREKKESFPLTVTSAQKNPTAFYLCASASQGYTEAFFGQGTRLTVV.

This chain uses TRBV5-5 with TRBJ2-7, with D perhaps TRBD2 (6 bases). Germline V gives CDR1 SGHKS, CDR2 YYEKEE (reference sequence). V lost 1 base, J lost 0 bases, and 14 bases lay in between. The CDR3 is 16 amino acids. DNA for the CDR3: TGTGCCAGCAGCTTGAATCGCGGGGTTAGCTCCTACGAGCAGTACTTC. Its translation is CASSLNRGVSSYEQYF.

The genes are TRBV11-3 and TRBJ2-1; 9 positions match TRBD2. The V and J ends lost 1 base and 7 bases, in that order; junction bases with no gene match: 5. CDR1 is SGHNT, CDR2 YENEEA, per germline. This CDR3 region has 15 residues. CDR3 loop: CASSLVAGVSNEQFF. In DNA, the CDR3 is TGTGCCAGCAGCTTAGTAGCGGGAGTTAGTAATGAGCAGTTCTTC.

This chain links TRBV10-3 with TRBJ1-5, with D maybe TRBD1 (5 bases). V was clipped by 5 bases and J by 4 bases, with 12 bases between them. Germline CDR1 ENHRY, CDR2 SYGVKD. This CDR3 contains 14 residues. DNA of the CDR3: TGTGCCATCAGTACGGAAGGGGATAATCAGCCCCAGCATTTT. As protein: CAISTEGDNQPQHF.

The rearrangement uses TRBV28 and TRBJ1-1, with D unresolved. V was trimmed by 10 bases and J by 7 bases, leaving 25 bases between them. Looked up from germline, CDR1 is MDHEN and CDR2 is SYDVKM. CDR3 length: 15 amino acids. CDR3 nucleotide sequence: TGTGCCACCCTAAAGCCGGGAAGACGTACTATTGAAGCTTTCTTT. Amino acid sequence: CATLKPGRRTIEAFF.

Only a few counts were recorded for this clone. CDR3 nucleotide sequence: TGTGCCTGGAGTCGACCAGGGGGCAGGTGGAACACTGAAGCTTTCTTT. It specifies CAWSRPGGRWNTEAFF. V gene TRBV30 combines with J gene TRBJ1-1; 8 bases align to TRBD1. J was trimmed by 1 base and V by 2 bases; bases with no gene match: 9. This CDR3 region has 16 residues. CDR1 GTSNPN and CDR2 SVGIG come from the germline V gene (reference sequence).

This sequence joins TRBV27 and TRBJ1-2; possible D gene TRBD1, 5 bases. Germline lookup yields CDR1 MNHEY and CDR2 SMNVEV (reference sequence). The CDR3 loop spans 13 amino acids. The V end was cut by 8 bases, the J end by 4 bases, with 14 bases between. Here the CDR3 DNA reads TGTGCCAGCCGGACTCAGGGAGGCTATGGCTACACCTTC. Its translation is CASRTQGGYGYTF.

This chain joins TRBV12-3 or TRBV12-4 and TRBJ1-1; TRBD1 agrees at 7 bases. The CDR3 loop spans 13 amino acids. Unmatched junction bases numbered 3, after V lost 7 bases and J lost 1 base. CDR3 protein: CASIRDRNTEAFF. In nucleotides, the CDR3 is TGTGCCAGCATCCGGGACAGGAACACTGAAGCTTTCTTT.

CDR3 loop: CASSSPKASGSYEQYF. As DNA, the CDR3 is TGTGCCAGCAGTTCCCCCAAGGCTAGCGGGTCCTACGAGCAGTACTTC. The rearrangement links TRBV6-5 to TRBJ2-7; 8 bases are shared with TRBD2. From germline, CDR1 is MNHEY and CDR2 SVGAGI. This CDR3 contains 16 residues. J lost 1 base, V lost 4 bases, and 9 bases had no gene match.

This chain connects TRBV7-9 to TRBJ2-5; D is undetermined. Trimming removed 4 bases from V and 4 bases from J, with 10 bases in between. This CDR3 contains 13 residues. Germline CDR1 and CDR2: SEHNR and FQNEAQ (reference sequence). The CDR3 protein is CASSSESSETQYF. The DNA for the CDR3 is TGTGCCAGCAGCTCCGAGTCCTCAGAGACCCAGTACTTC.